This T cell receptor (beta chain) was retrieved from a study of vaccination and CD4 T cells after COVID-19. Study-level information: For post-vaccine samples, collection took place a median about 75 days after dose two, ranging from 14 to 241. Overlapping spike peptides from SARS-CoV-2, HCoV-NL63, HCoV-OC43 and HCoV-229E served to stimulate the cells.

This clonotype was seen more than once but under ten times. Its antigen is unidentified. The Oncomine TCR Beta short-read assay was applied to DNA of cultured CD4+ T cells. MiXCR, applied by TCRdb to the PCR reads, yields one record per CDR3 protein. This table has 15,000 to 19,000 distinct CDR3 sequences, approximately 51% appearing once. Trimming removed 4 bases from V and 4 bases from J; junction bases left unmatched: 9. CDR1 is SGHNT, CDR2 YYREEE, per germline (reference sequence). This CDR3 is 16 amino acids long. Sample treatment: roughly nine-day PBMC culture with coronavirus spike peptide pools or control peptides (ViraFEST assay). ViraFEST sequenced TCRs after peptide-pool expansion of antigen-specific T cells.

The chain is built from TRBV5-4 and TRBJ2-5; 11 nucleotides align to TRBD1. This clonotype originated in a human donor who had recovered from COVID-19. The sequencing used CD4+ T cells from blood, cultured in vitro, collected before SARS-CoV-2 vaccination. The CDR3 bases are TGTGCCAGCAGCGGGGAGCGGGGGACAGGGGGAGAGACCCAGTACTTC. Translating it yields CASSGERGTGGETQYF.